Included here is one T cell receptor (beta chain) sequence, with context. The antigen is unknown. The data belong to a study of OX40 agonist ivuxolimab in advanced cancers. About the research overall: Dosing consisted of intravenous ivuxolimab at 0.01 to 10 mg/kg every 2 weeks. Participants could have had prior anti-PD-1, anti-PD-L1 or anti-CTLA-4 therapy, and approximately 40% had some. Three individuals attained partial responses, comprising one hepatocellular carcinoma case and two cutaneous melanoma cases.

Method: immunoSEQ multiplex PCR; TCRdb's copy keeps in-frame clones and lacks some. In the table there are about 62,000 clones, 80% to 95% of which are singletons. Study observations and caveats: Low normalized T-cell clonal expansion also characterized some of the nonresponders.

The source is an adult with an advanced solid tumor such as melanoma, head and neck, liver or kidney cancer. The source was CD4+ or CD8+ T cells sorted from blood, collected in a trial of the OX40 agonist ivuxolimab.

CDR3 sequence (DNA): TGTGCCAGCAACCCTTCAGGGGGAGCCTCAACGGGGGAGCAGTTCTTC. Encoded protein: CASNPSGGASTGEQFF. This chain connects TRBV7-9 to TRBJ2-1, with 7 bases aligning to TRBD1. The junction had 19 bases not matched to a gene; V was cut back by 7 bases and J by 10 bases. The CDR3 spans 16 residues. From germline, CDR1 is SEHNR and CDR2 FQNEAQ (reference sequence).